Shown below are 15 T cell receptor beta chains from a single sample sequenced in a study of blood T cells in healthy people across ages. It was with a sample-barcoded 5' primer and a J-beta primer mix that a second PCR of about 6 to 11 cycles was run. Using its own MiXCR run on the 5' RACE reads, TCRdb lists one record per CDR3 protein. The sample gives some 880,000 distinct CDR3 sequences, roughly 34% of which show up once; under 15% is in the top ten. The source material was blood. The receptors here all came from a man between 18 and 29 years old in good health.

This clonotype was detected a few times. The genes are TRBV4-2 and TRBJ1-4; possibly TRBD1 for D (6 bases). The length of the CDR3 is 17 residues. The germline V gene encodes CDR1 LGHNA and CDR2 YNFKEQ. V shed 0 bases and J shed 1 base, with 12 bases lying between them. Here the CDR3 DNA reads TGTGCCAGCAGCCAAGAGGACAGAAGGATAACTAATGAAAAACTGTTTTTT. Protein sequence: CASSQEDRRITNEKLFF.

This clonotype was counted ten times or more. The gene calls are TRBV10-2 and TRBJ2-7, with TRBD2 identical over 11 bases. This CDR3 is 14 amino acids long. J was trimmed by 4 bases and V by 6 bases; bases with no gene match: 5. Germline-derived CDR1 and CDR2 are WSHSY and SAAADI. In DNA form, the CDR3 reads TGCGCCAGCAGACCTAGCGGGGGGAAATACGAGCAGTACTTC. Residues: CASRPSGGKYEQYF.

At least ten counts were recorded for this clonotype. J is TRBJ2-7 and V is TRBV6-2 or TRBV6-3, with 12 bases lining up with TRBD2. V trimming: 5 bases; J trimming: 3 bases; junction bases outside the gene matches: 11. Germline lookup yields CDR1 MNHEY and CDR2 SVGEGT. The CDR3 length is 17 residues. Here the CDR3 reads CASSTTSGGGRLYEQYF. Here the CDR3 DNA reads TGTGCCAGCAGTACGACTAGCGGGGGAGGCCGCCTCTACGAGCAGTACTTC.

V gene TRBV19 combines with J gene TRBJ1-1; 9 positions match TRBD1. Germline CDR1 is LNHDA and CDR2 is SQIVND (reference sequence). After removal of 9 bases from V and 3 bases from J, the junction contained 8 bases not matched to a gene. This CDR3 comprises 14 residues. This chain's CDR3 is CASNRQGGDTEAFF. In DNA, the CDR3 is TGTGCCAGCAACCGACAGGGGGGGGACACTGAAGCTTTCTTT.

This clonotype was observed a few times. V gene TRBV6-5 combines with J gene TRBJ2-7; 8 bases fit TRBD1. Germline lookup yields CDR1 MNHEY and CDR2 SVGAGI. The V and J ends lost 4 bases and 0 bases, in that order; junction bases with no gene match: 5. CDR3 length: 15 residues. The CDR3 DNA reads as TGTGCCAGCAGTTCCGGACAGGGAGTCTCCTACGAGCAGTACTTC. Its translation: CASSSGQGVSYEQYF.

This chain uses TRBV20-1 with TRBJ1-3; D possibly corresponds to TRBD1 (5 bases). Deletions cut 8 bases from V and 0 bases from J, with 11 bases between. Per the germline V gene, CDR1 is DFQATT and CDR2 is SNEGSKA (reference sequence). The CDR3 covers 13 residues. The CDR3 loop is CSSGTPSGNTIYF. Here the CDR3 DNA reads TGCAGTTCCGGGACTCCCTCTGGAAACACCATATATTTT.

This clonotype was seen more than once but under ten times. The chain's CDR3 is CASSVEAGGPNEQFF. The CDR3 coding sequence is TGTGCCAGCAGCGTAGAGGCGGGGGGGCCCAATGAGCAGTTCTTC. This chain connects TRBV9 to TRBJ2-1; 9 bases are a match to TRBD2. The CDR3 covers 15 residues. Germline CDR1 SGDLS, CDR2 YYNGEE. The V and J ends lost 0 bases and 6 bases, in that order; junction bases with no gene match: 4. Using reference TRBV9 and TRBJ2-1 for the parts outside the CDR3, the full variable domain is DSGVTQTPKHLITATGQRVTLRCSPRSGDLSVYWYQQSLDQGLQFLIQYYNGEERAKGNILERFSAQQFPDLHSELNLSSLELGDSALYFCASSVEAGGPNEQFFGPGTRLTVL.

A word on this clonotype: One end of the junction fails to match germline, which may point to a read error. The chain employs TRBV3-1 and TRBJ2-5; D unresolved. There are 15 residues in the CDR3. Germline V gives CDR1 LGHDT, CDR2 YNNKEL (reference sequence). CDR3: CASSQDILVGNEQYF. CDR3 DNA: TGTGCCAGCAGCCAAGATATTTTAGTGGGCAATGAGCAGTATTTC.

This chain uses TRBV7-9 with TRBJ1-2; 7 nucleotides line up with TRBD1. The CDR3 is 15 residues long. V trimming: 5 bases; J trimming: 4 bases; junction bases outside the gene matches: 10. In germline, CDR1 is SEHNR, CDR2 FQNEAQ (reference sequence). The DNA of the CDR3 is TGTGCCAGCAGCCGTGTGACAGGGCAAGGCTATGGCTACACCTTC. It is translated as CASSRVTGQGYGYTF.

This chain joins TRBV12-5 and TRBJ2-3, with D tentatively TRBD2 (6 bases). Germline V gene data show CDR1 as LGHNT and CDR2 as FRNRAP. The germline V and J ends were trimmed by 1 base and 3 bases, with 11 bases remaining between them. This CDR3 spans 15 amino acids. The CDR3 DNA sequence: TGTGCTAGTGGTTTGGGTAGCGGTGGTACAGATACGCAGTATTTT. This gives the protein CASGLGSGGTDTQYF.

This chain joins TRBV20-1 and TRBJ1-2, with 9 bases that match TRBD1. The germline CDR1 and CDR2 sequences are DFQATT and SNEGSKA (reference sequence). Trimming at V came to 3 bases and at J to 7 bases, leaving 15 bases not matched to a gene. The CDR3 covers 16 residues. CDR3 DNA sequence: TGCAGTGCTAGTAACCCGCAGCGTACAGGGGGCTTTGGCTACACCTTC. Amino acid sequence: CSASNPQRTGGFGYTF.

This clonotype was picked up a small number of times. The chain employs TRBV10-3 and TRBJ2-5; perhaps TRBD2 as D (5 bases). The CDR3 consists of 13 residues. Between the trimmed V and J ends, which lost 4 bases and 5 bases, there was a span of 11 bases. Germline CDR1 is ENHRY and CDR2 is SYGVKD. The DNA of the CDR3 is TGTGCCATCAGTGCTTTGGAGGCGGAGACCCAGTACTTC. Translating gives CAISALEAETQYF.

On this clonotype: A read error may explain this, as a much larger clone is one base away. J is TRBJ2-1 and V is TRBV12-3 or TRBV12-4, with D unresolved. The CDR3 is 13 residues long. Trimming removed 3 bases at V and 13 bases at J, with 16 bases between. Here the CDR3 reads CASSFGGVETQFF. Written as DNA, the CDR3 is TGTGCCAGCAGTTTCGGCGGAGTAGAGACCCAGTTCTTC.

The chain carries TRBV7-9 and TRBJ2-5, with D unresolved. V was cut by 5 bases and J by 13 bases, with 17 bases left in between. Germline-derived CDR1 and CDR2 are SEHNR and FQNEAQ (reference sequence). The CDR3 has 12 amino acids. As DNA, the CDR3 is TGTGCCAGCAGCCCTGGTCAGGCAAAACGGTACTTC. Protein: CASSPGQAKRYF.

This clonotype was seen many times. The chain carries TRBV12-3 or TRBV12-4 and TRBJ2-3, with D possibly called TRBD1 or TRBD2 (5 bases each). The germline V and J ends were trimmed by 4 bases and 6 bases, with 14 bases remaining between them. The CDR3 covers 14 residues. The CDR3 nucleotides are TGTGCCAGCAGTTATCCAGGGCCGGGGGATACGCAGTATTTT. Translated: CASSYPGPGDTQYF.